This record covers a single TCR beta chain. Some clones are missing from TCRdb's copy, which holds only in-frame ones; the method was immunoSEQ multiplex PCR. The sample contains approximately 240,000 clones, around 91% of which appear only once. Clinical histories supplied by participants themselves formed the basis of cohort assignment. CDR1 SGHVS and CDR2 FNYEAQ come from the germline V gene. This CDR3 spans 14 amino acids. V was cut by 5 bases and J by 3 bases, with 14 bases left in between. These data come from a study of blood T cell repertoires in COVID-19. Study as a whole: There were acute and convalescent COVID-19 samples, and they came from the United States, Italy and Spain. Nucleic acid was either cDNA or gDNA, and it came from T cells, B-cell-depleted T cells, or PBMCs.

Sequences were obtained from PBMCs or T cells enriched from blood (not recorded which). The gene calls are TRBV7-6 and TRBJ2-7, with D perhaps TRBD2 (5 bases). The clonotype originates from a young woman in a cohort exposed to, infected with or recovered from COVID-19 (not recorded which). The chain's CDR3 is CASSRGGPNYEQYF. The CDR3 DNA sequence: TGTGCCAGCAGCCGCGGCGGGCCCAACTACGAGCAGTACTTC. The full variable domain, its missing parts supplied by reference TRBV7-6 and TRBJ2-7, is GAGVSQSPRYKVTKRGQDVALRCDPISGHVSLYWYRQALGQGPEFLTYFNYEAQQDKSGLPNDRFSAERPEGSISTLTIQRTEQRDSAMYRCASSRGGPNYEQYFGPGTRLTVT.